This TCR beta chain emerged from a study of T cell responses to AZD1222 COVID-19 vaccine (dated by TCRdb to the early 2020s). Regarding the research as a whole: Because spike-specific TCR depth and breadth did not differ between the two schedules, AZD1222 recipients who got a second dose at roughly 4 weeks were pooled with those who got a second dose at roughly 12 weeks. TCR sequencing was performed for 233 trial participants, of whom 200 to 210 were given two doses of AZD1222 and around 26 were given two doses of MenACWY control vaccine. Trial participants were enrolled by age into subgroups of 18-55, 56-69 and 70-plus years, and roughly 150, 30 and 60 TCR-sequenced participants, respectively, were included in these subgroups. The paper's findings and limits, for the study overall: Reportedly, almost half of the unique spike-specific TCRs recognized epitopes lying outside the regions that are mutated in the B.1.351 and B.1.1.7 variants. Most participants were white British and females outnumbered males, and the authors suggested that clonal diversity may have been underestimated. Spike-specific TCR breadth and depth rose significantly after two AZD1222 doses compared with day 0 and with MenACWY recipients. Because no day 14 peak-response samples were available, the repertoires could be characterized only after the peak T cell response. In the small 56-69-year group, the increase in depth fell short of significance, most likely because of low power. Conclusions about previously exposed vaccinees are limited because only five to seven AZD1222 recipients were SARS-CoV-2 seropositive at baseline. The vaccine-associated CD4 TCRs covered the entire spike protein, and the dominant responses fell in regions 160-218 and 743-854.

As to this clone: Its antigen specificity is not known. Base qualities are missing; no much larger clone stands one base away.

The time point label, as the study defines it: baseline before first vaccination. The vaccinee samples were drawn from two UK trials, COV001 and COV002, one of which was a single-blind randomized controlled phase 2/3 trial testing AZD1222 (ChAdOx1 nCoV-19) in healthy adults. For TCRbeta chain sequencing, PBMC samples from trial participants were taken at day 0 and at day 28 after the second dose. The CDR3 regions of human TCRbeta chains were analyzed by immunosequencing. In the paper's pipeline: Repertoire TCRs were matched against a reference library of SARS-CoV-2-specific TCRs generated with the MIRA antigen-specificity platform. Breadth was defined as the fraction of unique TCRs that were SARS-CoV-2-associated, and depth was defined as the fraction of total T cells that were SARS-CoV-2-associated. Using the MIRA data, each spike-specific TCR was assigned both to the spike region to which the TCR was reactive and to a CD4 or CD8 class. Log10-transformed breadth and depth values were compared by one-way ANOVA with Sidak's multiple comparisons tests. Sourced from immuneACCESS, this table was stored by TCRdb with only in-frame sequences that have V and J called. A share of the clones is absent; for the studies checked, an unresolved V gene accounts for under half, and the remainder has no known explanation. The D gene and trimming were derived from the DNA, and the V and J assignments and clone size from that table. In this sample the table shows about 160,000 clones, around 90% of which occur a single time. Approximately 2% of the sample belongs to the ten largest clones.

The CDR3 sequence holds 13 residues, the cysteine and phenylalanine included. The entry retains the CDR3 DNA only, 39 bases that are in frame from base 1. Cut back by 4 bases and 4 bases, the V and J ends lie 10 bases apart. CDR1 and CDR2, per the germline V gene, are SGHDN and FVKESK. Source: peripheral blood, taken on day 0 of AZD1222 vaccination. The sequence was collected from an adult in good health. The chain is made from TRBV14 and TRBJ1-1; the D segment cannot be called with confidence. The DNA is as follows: TGTGCCAGCAGCCCCTCTTGGGGCACTGAAGCTTTCTTT. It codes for CASSPSWGTEAFF.